Each of the 5 T cell receptor beta chains below was sequenced from the same sample in a study of molecular identifiers for immune sequencing clone quantification. Using its own MiXCR run on the PCR reads, TCRdb lists one record per CDR3 protein. The repertoire holds hundreds of thousands of distinct CDR3 sequences, with roughly 25% as singletons. The sequenced sample was naive CD8+ T cells from blood, with Jurkat cell RNA spiked in. The sample's subset: FACS-sorted CD8+CD4-CCR7+CD45RA+ naive T cells. These receptors were taken from a human donor in good health. Some libraries in this study had Jurkat cell RNA spiked in.

This clonotype occurred a few times. The gene calls are TRBV6-2 or TRBV6-3 and TRBJ1-2; 8 bases are a match to TRBD1. Per germline, CDR1 MNHEY and CDR2 SVGEGT. The CDR3 is 13 residues long. V trimming: 7 bases; J trimming: 6 bases; junction bases outside the gene matches: 7. The CDR3 region has the DNA TGTGCCAGCATCCATCCGACAGGGGATGGCTACACCTTC. The encoded protein is CASIHPTGDGYTF.

This clonotype was recorded at least ten times. The chain recombines TRBV27 with TRBJ2-7, with 10 bases matching TRBD2. Germline V gene lookup returns CDR1 MNHEY and CDR2 SMNVEV (reference sequence). Trimming took 4 bases from V and 4 from J; bases not matched to a gene: 10. The length of the CDR3 is 16 residues. The DNA for the CDR3 is TGTGCCAGCAGTTCCCGAACTAGCGGGGTCTGGTACGAGCAGTACTTC. Translated: CASSSRTSGVWYEQYF.

This clonotype came up a few times. The chain carries TRBV20-1 and TRBJ2-3; D assignment may be TRBD1 or TRBD2 (5 bases each). Germline values: CDR1 DFQATT, CDR2 SNEGSKA (reference sequence). The CDR3 is 13 amino acids. V was shortened by 2 bases and J by 3 bases, with 9 bases between the two germline ends. The CDR3 DNA sequence: TGCAGTGCTAGATTGGGGGTGACAGATACGCAGTATTTT. Translating gives CSARLGVTDTQYF.

Only a few counts were recorded for this clonotype. The rearrangement links TRBV14 to TRBJ2-1; D unclear. CDR1 is SGHDN, CDR2 FVKESK, per germline. V was clipped by 1 base and J by 8 bases, with 12 bases between them. This CDR3 region has 14 residues. The CDR3 loop reads CASSQGLSVYEQFF. The CDR3 DNA sequence: TGTGCCAGCAGCCAAGGCCTGAGCGTCTATGAGCAGTTCTTC.

The count of this clonotype is one. The chain couples TRBV6-5 to TRBJ1-4; TRBD1 agrees at 7 bases. V was pared by 6 bases and J by 2 bases, with 9 bases of the junction left unmatched. The CDR3 is 16 amino acids. The germline V gene has CDR1 MNHEY and CDR2 SVGAGI. The CDR3 loop is CASRKEETGTNEKLFF. The DNA of the CDR3 is TGTGCCAGCAGGAAAGAGGAGACAGGGACTAATGAAAAACTGTTTTTT.